This TCR beta chain comes out of a study of cytomegalovirus exposure and HLA in healthy donors. Points from the study as a whole: Among the CMV-associated chains, a few were confirmed in vitro as specific for CMV antigens. A prior analysis recorded that most TCR beta V segments were productive about 87% or about 30% of the time.

On this clone itself: Its target is not known. One junction end does not reproduce the germline sequence, and a read error may be involved.

A multiplex PCR was run with 60 Vbeta primers and 13 Jbeta primers. Method: immunoSEQ multiplex PCR; TCRdb's copy keeps in-frame clones and lacks some. The data show some 45,000 clones, 70% to 80% seen once. The clonotype comes from a woman aged 25 to 39 in good health and CMV-seronegative. The sequenced sample was PBMCs.

The CDR3 loop is CASRIAVAGGHNEQFF. As DNA, the CDR3 is TGTGCCAGTAGGATAGCCGTAGCGGGGGGCCACAATGAGCAGTTCTTC. The rearrangement uses TRBV19 and TRBJ2-1, with TRBD2 identical over 10 bases. CDR1 LNHDA and CDR2 SQIVND come from the germline V gene (reference sequence). CDR3 length: 16 residues.